Following are 22 T cell receptor beta chains from one sample sequenced in a study of beta chain features in type 1 diabetes. Expressed TCRB transcripts were sequenced after all isolated RNA was converted to cDNA. The protocol was immunoSEQ multiplex PCR, while the TCRdb copy is restricted to in-frame clones and leaves out a portion. The table records a few hundred thousand clones, about 29% of them present only once. Sequenced material: naive CD4+ T cells from blood. The receptors were gathered from a man aged 18 to 30 in good health.

This clone was found a few times. The chain joins TRBV30 to TRBJ2-3; the match to TRBD1 covers 9 bases. Germline V CDR1 and CDR2: GTSNPN, SVGIG (reference sequence). The V and J ends lost 3 bases and 6 bases, in that order; junction bases with no gene match: 4. CDR3 length equals 13 residues. The CDR3 DNA reads as TGTGCCTGGAGCCTACAGGGGGCGGATACGCAGTATTTT. This translates into CAWSLQGADTQYF.

Only a few counts were recorded for this clone. The chain joins TRBV27 to TRBJ2-1; perhaps TRBD2 as D (6 bases). The CDR3 runs to 16 residues. V was pared by 6 bases and J by 1 base, with 16 bases between. Germline V lookup: CDR1 MNHEY, CDR2 SMNVEV (reference sequence). The DNA for the CDR3 is TGTGCCAGCAGCCCACAAGGGAGGAATTCCTACAATGAGCAGTTCTTC. It translates to CASSPQGRNSYNEQFF.

The genes are TRBV7-9 and TRBJ2-7; the D gene could be TRBD1 or TRBD2 (5 bases each). V was trimmed by 10 bases and J by 0 bases, leaving 16 bases between them. The CDR3 extends over 14 amino acids. Per the germline V gene, CDR1 is SEHNR and CDR2 is FQNEAQ (reference sequence). The CDR3 protein is CATNRDGHSYEQYF. The DNA for the CDR3 is TGTGCCACCAACCGGGACGGGCACTCCTACGAGCAGTACTTC.

The V gene is TRBV30, the J gene TRBJ2-7, with D tentatively TRBD1 (6 bases). V was shortened by 6 bases and J by 0 bases, with 12 bases between the two germline ends. CDR1 is GTSNPN and CDR2 is SVGIG in the germline V gene (reference sequence). The CDR3 length is 13 residues. CDR3 nucleotide sequence: TGTGCCTGCAGACAGGTCGACTCCTACGAGCAGTACTTC. This encodes CACRQVDSYEQYF.

There are a few counts of this clone. The rearrangement joins TRBV30 to TRBJ2-7; TRBD2 is a possible D gene (6 bases). The CDR3 has 16 amino acids. The germline gives CDR1 GTSNPN, CDR2 SVGIG (reference sequence). V shed 1 base and J shed 5 bases, with 21 bases lying between them. The CDR3 sequence is CAWSAQLWREIDEQYF. DNA for the CDR3: TGTGCCTGGAGTGCCCAACTTTGGAGGGAGATAGACGAGCAGTACTTC.

CDR3 in DNA: TGTGCCTGGACCCCGACAGGGTATGGCTACACCTTC. Residues: CAWTPTGYGYTF. The chain has TRBV30 and TRBJ1-2; 7 nucleotides align to TRBD1. Unmatched junction bases numbered 4, after V lost 4 bases and J lost 5 bases. CDR1 GTSNPN and CDR2 SVGIG come from the germline V gene (reference sequence). There are 12 residues in the CDR3.

CDR3 coding DNA: TGCGCCAGCAGCCAAGAATGGGCGCAAGCCACTGAAGCTTTCTTT. It is translated as CASSQEWAQATEAFF. The gene calls are TRBV4-3 and TRBJ1-1; D gene unclear. Germline-derived CDR1 and CDR2 are LGHNA and YSLEER. CDR3 size: 15 residues. V was trimmed by 0 bases and J by 4 bases, leaving 12 bases between them.

This sequence joins TRBV9 and TRBJ2-2; 7 bases line up with TRBD2. The junction had 8 bases not matched to a gene; V was cut back by 4 bases and J by 5 bases. CDR1 SGDLS and CDR2 YYNGEE come from the germline V gene. The CDR3 is 15 amino acids. This CDR3 reads CASSILASGTGELFF. The CDR3 region has the DNA TGTGCCAGCAGCATACTAGCGTCGGGTACCGGGGAGCTGTTTTTT.

The rearrangement joins TRBV5-6 to TRBJ1-2, with 7 bases that match TRBD1. The germline V gene encodes CDR1 SGHDT and CDR2 YYEEEE. CDR3 length: 14 residues. The trim removed 4 bases at V and 3 bases at J, leaving 6 bases unmatched. CDR3 nucleotide sequence: TGTGCCAGCAGCCTGGACAGGAATGACTATGGCTACACCTTC. Residues: CASSLDRNDYGYTF. The whole variable domain, filled in from reference TRBV5-6 and TRBJ1-2, reads DAGVTQSPTHLIKTRGQQVTLRCSPKSGHDTVSWYQQALGQGPQFIFQYYEEEERQRGNFPDRFSGHQFPNYSSELNVNALLLGDSALYLCASSLDRNDYGYTFGSGTRLTVV.

This clone has a handful of counts. The rearrangement uses TRBV25-1 and TRBJ2-1; D is unresolved. CDR3 length: 14 residues. Germline V gene data show CDR1 as MGHDK and CDR2 as SYGVNS. The V and J ends lost 7 bases and 3 bases respectively, with 13 bases between them. CDR3 region: CASTLASGYNEQFF. In DNA form, the CDR3 reads TGTGCCAGCACCTTGGCCTCGGGCTACAATGAGCAGTTCTTC.

V and J are TRBV28 and TRBJ2-3, with 13 bases identical to TRBD2. Germline CDR1 MDHEN, CDR2 SYDVKM. Trimming removed 8 bases from V and 4 bases from J; junction bases left unmatched: 9. The CDR3 length is 16 residues. The chain's CDR3 is CASWGLAGKSADTQYF. The CDR3 nucleotides are TGTGCCAGCTGGGGACTAGCGGGAAAGTCGGCAGATACGCAGTATTTT.

The chain uses TRBV11-2 and TRBJ2-1; 11 nucleotides agree with TRBD2. The CDR3 length is 15 residues. J was trimmed by 3 bases and V by 4 bases; bases with no gene match: 2. Looked up from germline, CDR1 is SGHAT and CDR2 is FQNNGV. This CDR3 is CASSYTSGGYNEQFF. CDR3 nucleotide sequence: TGTGCCAGCAGCTACACTAGCGGGGGCTACAATGAGCAGTTCTTC.

In its sample, this clone was seen a few times. The CDR3 DNA sequence: TGTGCCTGGGTGACTAGCGGGAGGTACAATGAGCAGTTCTTC. Its protein product is CAWVTSGRYNEQFF. The chain couples TRBV30 to TRBJ2-1; TRBD2 aligns across 13 bases. The length of the CDR3 is 14 residues. With V trimmed by 5 bases and J by 4 bases, 2 bases remained unmatched. Germline V lookup: CDR1 GTSNPN, CDR2 SVGIG (reference sequence).

This clone was detected only once. This chain uses TRBV30 with TRBJ1-2, with D unresolved. The ends were cut back, 4 bases at V and 2 bases at J, with 11 bases in the middle. Germline assignment: CDR1 GTSNPN and CDR2 SVGIG (reference sequence). There are 13 residues in the CDR3. This chain's CDR3 is CAWTQQRNYGYTF. CDR3 coding DNA: TGTGCCTGGACCCAGCAGAGGAACTATGGCTACACCTTC.

This clone was seen only a few times. This chain joins TRBV7-2 and TRBJ2-7; TRBD2 matches 9 bases. Per germline, CDR1 SGHTA and CDR2 FQGNSA. J was trimmed by 3 bases and V by 5 bases; bases with no gene match: 11. This CDR3 spans 16 amino acids. The CDR3 coding sequence is TGTGCCAGCAGCCCAAGGACTAGCGCGAACTTCTACGAGCAGTACTTC. It codes for CASSPRTSANFYEQYF.

A note on this clone: Other DNA sequences in this specimen translate into the identical CDR3. This sequence joins TRBV5-1 and TRBJ1-2; D is uncertain. The length of the CDR3 is 14 residues. CDR1 and CDR2 (germline): SGHRS, YFSETQ. V gave up 0 bases and J gave up 2 bases, with 8 bases separating them. The CDR3 loop reads CASSLEAGNYGYTF. In nucleotides, the CDR3 is TGCGCCAGCAGCTTGGAGGCGGGGAACTATGGCTACACCTTC.

Only a few counts were recorded for this clone. The rearrangement joins TRBV7-9 to TRBJ2-3; D remains unclear. CDR3 size: 13 residues. CDR1 and CDR2 from the germline V gene are SEHNR and FQNEAQ (reference sequence). The germline V and J ends were trimmed by 2 bases and 4 bases, with 7 bases remaining between them. In nucleotides, the CDR3 is TGTGCCAGCAGCTTAATGCCAGCAGATACGCAGTATTTT. This gives the protein CASSLMPADTQYF.

This clone was found a few times. The V gene is TRBV29-1, the J gene TRBJ1-1; 9 bases agree with TRBD1. The CDR3 runs to 13 residues. Germline CDR1 is SQVTM and CDR2 is ANQGSEA. With V trimmed by 7 bases and J by 2 bases, 5 bases remained unmatched. The CDR3 region has the DNA TGCAGCGCTAAGACAGGGGGAAACACTGAAGCTTTCTTT. Residues: CSAKTGGNTEAFF.

V usage is TRBV25-1 and J usage is TRBJ2-1; D is tentatively TRBD1 or TRBD2 (6 bases each). V was clipped by 7 bases and J by 3 bases, with 13 bases between them. The CDR3 extends over 14 amino acids. Germline V lookup: CDR1 MGHDK, CDR2 SYGVNS. The CDR3 sequence is CASKGDFLYNEQFF. CDR3 nucleotide sequence: TGTGCCAGCAAGGGGGACTTCCTCTACAATGAGCAGTTCTTC. Full variable domain (missing parts from reference TRBV25-1 and TRBJ2-1): EADIYQTPRYLVIGTGKKITLECSQTMGHDKMYWYQQDPGMELHLIHYSYGVNSTEKGDLSSESTVSRIRTEHFPLTLESARPSHTSQYLCASKGDFLYNEQFFGPGTRLTVL.

Regarding this clone: Additional DNA sequences in this sample encode the identical CDR3. The chain joins TRBV6-1 to TRBJ2-1; no firm D call. V lost 4 bases and J 3 bases, leaving 4 bases between the germline ends. There are 12 residues in the CDR3. Germline-derived CDR1 and CDR2 are MNHNS and SASEGT. CDR3 DNA: TGTGCCAGCAGTGTCAGCTACAATGAGCAGTTCTTC. Amino acids: CASSVSYNEQFF.

The V and J genes are TRBV5-1 and TRBJ2-7, with D perhaps TRBD1 (6 bases). Germline assignment: CDR1 SGHRS and CDR2 YFSETQ. V lost 4 bases to trimming and J lost 0 bases, with 11 bases between them. The CDR3 runs to 14 residues. This chain's CDR3 is CASSARDNSYEQYF. CDR3 coding DNA: TGCGCCAGCAGCGCAAGGGACAACTCCTACGAGCAGTACTTC.

The rearrangement joins TRBV7-9 to TRBJ2-2; 9 bases are a match to TRBD1. The V and J ends lost 7 bases and 3 bases, in that order; junction bases with no gene match: 12. The CDR3 totals 17 residues. CDR1 SEHNR and CDR2 FQNEAQ come from the germline V gene (reference sequence). The CDR3 nucleotides are TGTGCCAGCACCCAATCGCCGGGACAGGGAGACACCGGGGAGCTGTTTTTT. Translation: CASTQSPGQGDTGELFF.